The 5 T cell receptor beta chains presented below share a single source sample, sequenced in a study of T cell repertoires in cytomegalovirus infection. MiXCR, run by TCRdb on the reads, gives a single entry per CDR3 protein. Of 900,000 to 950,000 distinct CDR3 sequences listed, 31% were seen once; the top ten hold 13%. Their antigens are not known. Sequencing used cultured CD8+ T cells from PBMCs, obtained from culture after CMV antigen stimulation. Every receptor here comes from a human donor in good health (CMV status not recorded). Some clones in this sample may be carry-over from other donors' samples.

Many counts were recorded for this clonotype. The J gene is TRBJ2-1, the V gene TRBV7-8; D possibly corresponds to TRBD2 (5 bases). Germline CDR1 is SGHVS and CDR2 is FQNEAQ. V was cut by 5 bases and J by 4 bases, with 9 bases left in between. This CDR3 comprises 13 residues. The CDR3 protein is CASSRTQYNEQFF. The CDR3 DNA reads TGTGCCAGCAGCAGGACTCAATACAATGAGCAGTTCTTC.

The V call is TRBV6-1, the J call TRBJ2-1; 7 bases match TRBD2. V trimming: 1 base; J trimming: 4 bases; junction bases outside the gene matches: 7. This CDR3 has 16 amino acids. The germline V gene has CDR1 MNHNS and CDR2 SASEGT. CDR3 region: CASSEVLASGYNEQFF. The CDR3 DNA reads TGTGCCAGCAGTGAAGTTCTGGCTAGCGGATACAATGAGCAGTTCTTC.

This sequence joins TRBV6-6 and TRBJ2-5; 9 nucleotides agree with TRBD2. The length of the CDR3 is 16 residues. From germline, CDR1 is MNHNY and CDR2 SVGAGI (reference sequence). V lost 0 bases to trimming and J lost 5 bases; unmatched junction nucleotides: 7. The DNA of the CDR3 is TGTGCCAGCAGTTACTCGTGGGGTAGCGGGGGTGAGACCCAGTACTTC. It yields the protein CASSYSWGSGGETQYF.

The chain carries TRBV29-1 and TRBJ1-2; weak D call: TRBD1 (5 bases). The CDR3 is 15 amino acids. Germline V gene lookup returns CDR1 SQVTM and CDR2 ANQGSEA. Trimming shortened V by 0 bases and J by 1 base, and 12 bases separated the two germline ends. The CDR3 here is CSVEDRAGNNYGYTF. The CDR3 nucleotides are TGCAGCGTTGAAGATCGGGCAGGGAATAACTATGGCTACACCTTC. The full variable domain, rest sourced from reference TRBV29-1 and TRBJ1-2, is SAVISQKPSRDICQRGTSLTIQCQVDSQVTMMFWYRQQPGQSLTLIATANQGSEATYESGFVIDKFPISRPNLTFSTLTVSNMSPEDSSIYLCSVEDRAGNNYGYTFGSGTRLTVV.

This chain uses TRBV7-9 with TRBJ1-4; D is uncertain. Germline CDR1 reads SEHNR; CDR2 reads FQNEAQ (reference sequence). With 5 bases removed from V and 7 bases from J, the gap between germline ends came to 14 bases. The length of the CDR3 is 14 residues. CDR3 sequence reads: CASSTGRPGEKLFF. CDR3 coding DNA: TGTGCCAGCAGCACCGGACGACCTGGTGAAAAACTGTTTTTT.